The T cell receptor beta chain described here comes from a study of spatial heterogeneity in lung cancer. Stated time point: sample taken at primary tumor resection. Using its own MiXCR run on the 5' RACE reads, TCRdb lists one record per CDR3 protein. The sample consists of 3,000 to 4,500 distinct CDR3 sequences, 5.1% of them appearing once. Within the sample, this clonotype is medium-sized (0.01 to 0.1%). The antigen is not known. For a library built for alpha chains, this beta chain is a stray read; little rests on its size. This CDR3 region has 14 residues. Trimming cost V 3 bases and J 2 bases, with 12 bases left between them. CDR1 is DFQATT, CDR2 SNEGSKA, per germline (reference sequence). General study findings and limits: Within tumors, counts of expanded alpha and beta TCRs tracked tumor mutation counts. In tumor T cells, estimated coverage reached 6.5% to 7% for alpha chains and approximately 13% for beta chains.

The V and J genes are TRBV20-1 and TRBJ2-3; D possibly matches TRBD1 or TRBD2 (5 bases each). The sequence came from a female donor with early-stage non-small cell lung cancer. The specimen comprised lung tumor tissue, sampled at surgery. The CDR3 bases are TGCAGTGCTAGGTCACGGGGCATCACAGATACGCAGTATTTT. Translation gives CSARSRGITDTQYF.